This TCR beta chain was sequenced for a study of spatial heterogeneity in lung cancer. Time point noted: blood at routine non-recurrence follow-up after resection. TCRs were sequenced from unsorted whole RNA of tumor, nontumor lung or PBMC. TCRdb re-derived calls from the 5' RACE reads in MiXCR, one entry per CDR3 protein. The table has 110,000 or so distinct CDR3 sequences, 10% to 14% seen once. There are 14 residues in the CDR3. Germline loops: CDR1 SEHNR, CDR2 FQNEAQ (reference sequence). Losses at the gene ends were 8 bases for V and 0 bases for J; bases not matched to a gene: 5. In this sample, this clonotype turned up a few times.

The source of this sequence is a female donor with early-stage non-small cell lung cancer. The specimen was PBMCs, collected at follow-up. The chain recombines TRBV7-9 with TRBJ2-3, with 7 positions matching TRBD1. The CDR3 loop reads CASGNRGSTDTQYF. The CDR3 nucleotides read TGTGCCAGCGGTAACAGGGGTAGCACAGATACGCAGTATTTT.